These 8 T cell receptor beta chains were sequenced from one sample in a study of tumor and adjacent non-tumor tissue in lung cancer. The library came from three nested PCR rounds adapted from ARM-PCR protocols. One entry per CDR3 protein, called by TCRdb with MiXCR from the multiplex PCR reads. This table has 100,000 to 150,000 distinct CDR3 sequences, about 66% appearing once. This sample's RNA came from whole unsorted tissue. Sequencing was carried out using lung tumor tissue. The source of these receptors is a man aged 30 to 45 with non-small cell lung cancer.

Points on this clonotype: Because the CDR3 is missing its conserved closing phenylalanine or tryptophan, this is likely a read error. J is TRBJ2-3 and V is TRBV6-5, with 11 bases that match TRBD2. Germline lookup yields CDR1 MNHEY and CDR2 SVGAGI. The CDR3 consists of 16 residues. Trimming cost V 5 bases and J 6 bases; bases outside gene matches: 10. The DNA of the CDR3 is TGTGCCAGCAGTACTATTAGCGGGGGGGCAAGGGATACGCAGTATTGT. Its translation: CASSTISGGARDTQYC.

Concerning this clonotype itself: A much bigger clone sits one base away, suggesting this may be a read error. This chain's CDR3 is CASSQAGASVYNEQFF. The CDR3 DNA is TGTGCCAGCAGCCAAGCAGGGGCTAGCGTTTACAATGAGCAGTTCTTC. The V gene is TRBV6-6, the J gene TRBJ2-1; D tentatively fits TRBD1 or TRBD2 (6 bases each). The CDR3 is 16 amino acids. In germline, CDR1 is MNHNY, CDR2 SVGAGI (reference sequence). V lost 6 bases, J lost 4 bases, and 19 bases lay in between.

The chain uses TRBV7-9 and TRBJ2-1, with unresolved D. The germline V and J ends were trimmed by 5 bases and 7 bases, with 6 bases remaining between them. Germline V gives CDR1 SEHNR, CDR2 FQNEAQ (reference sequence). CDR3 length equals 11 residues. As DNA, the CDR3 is TGTGCCAGCAGCGCATTTAATGAGCAGTTCTTC. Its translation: CASSAFNEQFF.

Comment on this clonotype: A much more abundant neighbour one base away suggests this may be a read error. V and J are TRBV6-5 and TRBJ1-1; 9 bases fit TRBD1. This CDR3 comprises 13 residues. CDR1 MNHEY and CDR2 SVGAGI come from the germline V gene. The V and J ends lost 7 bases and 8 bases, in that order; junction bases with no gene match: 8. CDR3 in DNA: TGTGCCAGCACCGGACAGGGGCGGACAGAAGCTTTCTTT. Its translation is CASTGQGRTEAFF.

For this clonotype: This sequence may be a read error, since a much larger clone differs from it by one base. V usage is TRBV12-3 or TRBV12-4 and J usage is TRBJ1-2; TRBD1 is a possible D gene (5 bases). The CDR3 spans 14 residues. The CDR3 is CVSRGQGPLYGYTF. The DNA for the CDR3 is TGTGTCAGCAGAGGACAAGGGCCCCTCTATGGCTACACCTTC.

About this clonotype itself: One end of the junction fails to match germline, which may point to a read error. CDR3 DNA sequence: TGCGCCAGCAACCAAGATCCCGCAGGAACTAAACGCGGCTACACCTTC. Its translation: CASNQDPAGTKRGYTF. This rearrangement joins TRBV4-3 to TRBJ1-2; D ambiguous. The CDR3 length is 16 residues. The germline V gene has CDR1 LGHNA and CDR2 YSLEER.

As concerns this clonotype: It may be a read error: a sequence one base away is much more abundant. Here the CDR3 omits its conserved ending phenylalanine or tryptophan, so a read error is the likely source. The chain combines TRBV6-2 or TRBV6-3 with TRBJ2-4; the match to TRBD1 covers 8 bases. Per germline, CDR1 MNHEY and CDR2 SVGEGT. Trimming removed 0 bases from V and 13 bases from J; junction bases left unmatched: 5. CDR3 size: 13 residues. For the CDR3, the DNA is TGTGCCAGCAGTTACTCTGGGGACAGGATCCAGTACCTC. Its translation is CASSYSGDRIQYL.

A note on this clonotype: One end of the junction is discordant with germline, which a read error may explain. For the CDR3, the DNA is TGCGCCAGTAGCCAGGCTAGCGGGAGCACCGGGGAGCTGTTTTTT. Translating it yields CASSQASGSTGELFF. The chain links TRBV4-1 to TRBJ2-2; TRBD2 matches at 10 bases. The CDR3 totals 15 residues. Germline lookup yields CDR1 MGHRA and CDR2 YSYEKL.